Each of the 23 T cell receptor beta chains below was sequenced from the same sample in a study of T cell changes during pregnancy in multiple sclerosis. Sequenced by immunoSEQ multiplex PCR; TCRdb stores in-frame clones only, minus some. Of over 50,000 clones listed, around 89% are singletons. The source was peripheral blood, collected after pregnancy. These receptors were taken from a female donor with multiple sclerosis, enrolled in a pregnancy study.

The CDR3 nucleotides are TGTGCCAGCAGCGTAGGCGGGGGACCCGGCGAGCAGTACTTC. It yields the protein CASSVGGGPGEQYF. The V call is TRBV9, the J call TRBJ2-7; 7 positions match TRBD2. CDR3 length: 14 amino acids. Germline V gives CDR1 SGDLS, CDR2 YYNGEE. J was trimmed by 6 bases and V by 0 bases; bases with no gene match: 6.

CDR3 loop: CASRLGGGQGILDGYTF. CDR3 bases: TGTGCCAGTAGGCTTGGGGGTGGACAGGGGATTTTGGATGGCTACACCTTC. The V gene is TRBV19, the J gene TRBJ1-2; TRBD1 matches at 9 bases. This CDR3 is 17 amino acids long. J gave up 6 bases and V 6 bases, and 17 bases lay outside the gene matches. Germline assignment: CDR1 LNHDA and CDR2 SQIVND (reference sequence).

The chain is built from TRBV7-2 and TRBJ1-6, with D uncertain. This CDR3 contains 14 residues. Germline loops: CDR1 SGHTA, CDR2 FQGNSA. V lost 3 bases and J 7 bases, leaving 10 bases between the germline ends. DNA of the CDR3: TGTGCCAGCAGCTTCCAGGCCGGAAATTCACCCCTCCACTTT. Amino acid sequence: CASSFQAGNSPLHF.

The CDR3 DNA sequence: TGTGCCAGTAGTTCCAATGGAGGCCATGAGCAGTTCTTC. As protein: CASSSNGGHEQFF. The J gene is TRBJ2-1, the V gene TRBV19; a possible D gene is TRBD2 (5 bases). The CDR3 is 13 amino acids. Germline-derived CDR1 and CDR2 are LNHDA and SQIVND (reference sequence). Deletions cut 5 bases from V and 8 bases from J, with 13 bases between.

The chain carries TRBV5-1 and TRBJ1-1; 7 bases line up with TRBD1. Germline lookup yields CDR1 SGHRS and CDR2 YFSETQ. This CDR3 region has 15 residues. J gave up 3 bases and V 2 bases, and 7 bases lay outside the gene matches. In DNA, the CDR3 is TGCGCCAGCAGCTTCACAGGGCAGGGGGACACTGAAGCTTTCTTT. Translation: CASSFTGQGDTEAFF.

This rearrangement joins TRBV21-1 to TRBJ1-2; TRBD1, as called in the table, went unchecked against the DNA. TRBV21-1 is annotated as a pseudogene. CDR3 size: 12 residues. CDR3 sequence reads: CASSGTNYGYTF. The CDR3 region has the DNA TGTGCCAGCAGCGGGACAAACTATGGCTACACCTTC.

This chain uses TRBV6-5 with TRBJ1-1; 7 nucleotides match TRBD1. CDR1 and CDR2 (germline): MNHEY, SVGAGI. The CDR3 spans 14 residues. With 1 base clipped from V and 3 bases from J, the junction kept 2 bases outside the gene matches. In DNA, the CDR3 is TGTGCCAGCAGTTACTGGCAGGGGGACACTGAAGCTTTCTTT. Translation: CASSYWQGDTEAFF.

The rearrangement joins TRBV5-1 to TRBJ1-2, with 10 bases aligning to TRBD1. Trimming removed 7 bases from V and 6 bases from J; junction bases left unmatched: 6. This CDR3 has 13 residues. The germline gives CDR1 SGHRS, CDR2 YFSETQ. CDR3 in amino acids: CASDRGLGDGYTF. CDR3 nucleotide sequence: TGCGCCAGCGACAGGGGGCTAGGCGATGGCTACACCTTC.

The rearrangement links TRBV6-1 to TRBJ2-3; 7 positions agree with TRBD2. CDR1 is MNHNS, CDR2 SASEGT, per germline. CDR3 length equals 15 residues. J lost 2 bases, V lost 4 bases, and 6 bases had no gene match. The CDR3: CASSGYAGVTDTQYF. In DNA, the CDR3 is TGTGCCAGCAGTGGATACGCGGGGGTCACAGATACGCAGTATTTT.

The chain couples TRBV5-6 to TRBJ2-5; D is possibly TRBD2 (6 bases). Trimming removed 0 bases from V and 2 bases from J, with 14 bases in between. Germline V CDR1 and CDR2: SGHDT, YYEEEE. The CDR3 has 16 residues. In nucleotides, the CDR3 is TGTGCCAGCAGCTTGGCCTACGGGGGACCTCAAGAGACCCAGTACTTC. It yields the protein CASSLAYGGPQETQYF.

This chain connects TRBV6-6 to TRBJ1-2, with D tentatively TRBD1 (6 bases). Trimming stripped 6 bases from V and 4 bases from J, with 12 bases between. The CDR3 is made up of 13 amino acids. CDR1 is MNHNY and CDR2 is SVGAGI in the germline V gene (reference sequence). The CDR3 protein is CASSADSSYGYTF. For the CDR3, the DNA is TGTGCCAGCAGCGCGGACAGCTCCTATGGCTACACCTTC.

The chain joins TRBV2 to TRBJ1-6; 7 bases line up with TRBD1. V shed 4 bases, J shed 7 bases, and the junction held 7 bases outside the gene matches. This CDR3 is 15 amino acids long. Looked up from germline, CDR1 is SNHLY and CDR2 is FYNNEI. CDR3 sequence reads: CASSAAGGWNSPLHF. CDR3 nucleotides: TGTGCCAGCAGTGCAGCAGGGGGTTGGAATTCACCCCTCCACTTT.

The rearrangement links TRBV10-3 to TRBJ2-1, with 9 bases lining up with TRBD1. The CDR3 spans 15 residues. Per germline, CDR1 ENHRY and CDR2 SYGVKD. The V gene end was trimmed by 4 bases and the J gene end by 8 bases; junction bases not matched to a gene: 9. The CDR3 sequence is CAISGRDRDSDEQFF. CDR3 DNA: TGTGCCATCAGTGGGAGGGACAGGGATAGCGATGAGCAGTTCTTC.

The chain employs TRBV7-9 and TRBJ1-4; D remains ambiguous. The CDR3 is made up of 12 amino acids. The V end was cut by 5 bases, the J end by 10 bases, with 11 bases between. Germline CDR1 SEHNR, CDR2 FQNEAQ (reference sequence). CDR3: CASSPPGSKLFF. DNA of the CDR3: TGTGCCAGCAGCCCCCCGGGGTCAAAACTGTTTTTT.

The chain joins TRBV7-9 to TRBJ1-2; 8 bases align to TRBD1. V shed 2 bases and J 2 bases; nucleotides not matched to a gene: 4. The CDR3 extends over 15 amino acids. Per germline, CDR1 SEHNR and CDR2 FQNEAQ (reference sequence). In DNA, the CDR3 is TGTGCCAGCAGCTTAACCCGACAGGGGAACTATGGCTACACCTTC. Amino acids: CASSLTRQGNYGYTF.

This CDR3 reads CASSSTSGVADTQYF. The CDR3 bases are TGTGCCAGCAGCTCGACTAGCGGGGTGGCAGATACGCAGTATTTT. The rearrangement uses TRBV5-4 and TRBJ2-3; 11 bases line up with TRBD2. Per the germline V gene, CDR1 is SGHNT and CDR2 is YYREEE (reference sequence). The junction had 4 bases not matched to a gene; V was cut back by 3 bases and J by 4 bases. The CDR3 is 15 amino acids.

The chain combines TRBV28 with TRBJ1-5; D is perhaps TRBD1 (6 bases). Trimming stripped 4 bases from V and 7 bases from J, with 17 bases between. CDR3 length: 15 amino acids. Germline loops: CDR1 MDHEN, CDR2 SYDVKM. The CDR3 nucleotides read TGTGCCAGCAGTTCACTGCTACAGGGAGGGCAGCCCCAGCATTTT. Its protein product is CASSSLLQGGQPQHF.

Here the CDR3 reads CARRRPQGRAQPQHF. CDR3 DNA: TGTGCCAGAAGGCGTCCACAGGGAAGGGCTCAGCCCCAGCATTTT. The chain combines TRBV5-3 with TRBJ1-5; TRBD1 is a possible D gene (6 bases). TRBV5-3 is known as an ORF, though its function is uncertain. V was trimmed by 5 bases and J by 6 bases, leaving 18 bases between them. CDR3 length: 15 amino acids.

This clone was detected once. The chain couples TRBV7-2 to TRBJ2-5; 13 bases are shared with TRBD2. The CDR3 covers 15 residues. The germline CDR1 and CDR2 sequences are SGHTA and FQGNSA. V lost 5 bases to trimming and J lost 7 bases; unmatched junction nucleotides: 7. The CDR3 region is CASSVLAGGKGTQYF. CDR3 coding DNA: TGTGCCAGCAGCGTACTAGCGGGGGGGAAGGGGACCCAGTACTTC.

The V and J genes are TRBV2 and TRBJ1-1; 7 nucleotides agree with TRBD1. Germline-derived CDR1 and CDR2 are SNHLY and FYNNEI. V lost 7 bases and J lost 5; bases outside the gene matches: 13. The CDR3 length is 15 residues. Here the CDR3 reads CASNQQGGRRTEAFF. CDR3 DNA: TGTGCCAGCAACCAACAAGGGGGCCGGAGGACTGAAGCTTTCTTT.

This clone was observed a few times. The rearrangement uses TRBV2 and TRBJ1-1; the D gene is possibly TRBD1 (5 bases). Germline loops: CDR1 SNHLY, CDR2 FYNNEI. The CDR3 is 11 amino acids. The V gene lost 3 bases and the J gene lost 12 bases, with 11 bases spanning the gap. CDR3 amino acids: CASSDGGATFF. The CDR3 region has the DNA TGTGCCAGCAGTGATGGCGGGGCAACTTTCTTT.

The DNA of the CDR3 is TGTGCCAGCAGCTTCGGGGGGTCCTATGGCTACACCTTC. Protein sequence: CASSFGGSYGYTF. The V gene is TRBV7-2, the J gene TRBJ1-2; D possibly corresponds to TRBD1 (5 bases). V gave up 3 bases and J gave up 4 bases, with 9 bases separating them. Looked up from germline, CDR1 is SGHTA and CDR2 is FQGNSA. The length of the CDR3 is 13 residues.

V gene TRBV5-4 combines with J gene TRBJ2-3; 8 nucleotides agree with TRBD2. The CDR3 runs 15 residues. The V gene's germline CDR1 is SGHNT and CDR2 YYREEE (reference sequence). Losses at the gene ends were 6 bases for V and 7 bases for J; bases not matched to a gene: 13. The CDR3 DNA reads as TGTGCCAGCACCCTCGGCGCGGGGGGCCTCAATACGCAGTATTTT. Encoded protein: CASTLGAGGLNTQYF.